This T cell receptor beta chain originates from a study of T cell responses to AZD1222 COVID-19 vaccine. Overall study results and limits: In the spike-specific TCR repertoire, nearly half reportedly target unmutated variant regions.

CDR3 length: 15 amino acids. Per the germline V gene, CDR1 is MDHEN and CDR2 is SYDVKM. Trimming left V 6 bases short and J 4 bases short, with 18 bases between. The data were produced by immunoSEQ multiplex PCR, yet TCRdb's version contains in-frame clones alone and is incomplete. The sample yields some 60,000 clones, 80% to 90% seen once. Points on this clone: Antigen specificity is unknown.

The chain links TRBV28 to TRBJ1-2, with D possibly being TRBD1 (5 bases). Sequencing was performed on peripheral blood, taken 28 days after the second AZD1222 dose. The origin of this receptor is an adult who received the AZD1222 COVID-19 vaccine. The CDR3, as DNA: TGTGCCAGCAGGGTCGGGACCGCTCGGGGCTATGGCTACACCTTC. Protein sequence: CASRVGTARGYGYTF.